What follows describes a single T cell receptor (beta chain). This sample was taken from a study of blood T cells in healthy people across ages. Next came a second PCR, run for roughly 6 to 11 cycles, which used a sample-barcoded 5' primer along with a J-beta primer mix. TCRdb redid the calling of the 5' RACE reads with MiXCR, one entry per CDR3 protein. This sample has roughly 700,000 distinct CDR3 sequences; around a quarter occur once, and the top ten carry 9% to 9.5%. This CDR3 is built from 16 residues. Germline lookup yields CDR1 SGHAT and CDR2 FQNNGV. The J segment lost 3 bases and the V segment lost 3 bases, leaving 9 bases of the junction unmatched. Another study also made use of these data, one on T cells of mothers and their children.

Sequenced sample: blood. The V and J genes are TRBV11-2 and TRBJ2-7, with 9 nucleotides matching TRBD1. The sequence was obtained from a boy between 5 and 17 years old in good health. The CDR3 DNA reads TGTGCCAGCAGCTTTGATTCTGGGACAGGGTTCTACGAGCAGTACTTC. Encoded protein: CASSFDSGTGFYEQYF.